These 8 T cell receptor beta chains share one sample of origin, sequenced in a study of T-cell reconstitution after alpha-beta-depleted transplantation in children. Preparing the TCRbeta library involved the use of unique molecular identifiers. TCRdb re-derived calls from the PCR reads in MiXCR, one entry per CDR3 protein. The repertoire holds about 180,000 distinct CDR3 sequences, with 11% as singletons. The sequenced sample was PBMCs, obtained before TCRalphabeta/CD19-depleted stem cell transplant. Receptors were obtained from a boy aged 2-9 years with acute myeloid leukemia, due to receive a stem cell transplant.

This clonotype came up many times. CDR3 coding DNA: TGCAGTGCCAGTGGAGGGGGGGCGGCAGATACGCAGTATTTT. This codes for CSASGGGAADTQYF. The V and J genes are TRBV20-1 and TRBJ2-3, with D perhaps matching TRBD2 (7 bases). The germline V and J ends were trimmed by 6 bases and 4 bases, with 17 bases remaining between them. This CDR3 contains 14 residues. Germline CDR1 DFQATT, CDR2 SNEGSKA (reference sequence).

This clonotype showed up many times. CDR3 DNA: TGCAGTGCTAGAGAACAGGGTGTTGGTAATTCACCCCTCCACTTT. Amino acid sequence: CSAREQGVGNSPLHF. V and J are TRBV20-1 and TRBJ1-6, with a tentative D call TRBD1 (6 bases). Germline V CDR1 and CDR2: DFQATT, SNEGSKA (reference sequence). The CDR3 runs 15 residues. V lost 0 bases and J 6 bases, leaving 12 bases between the germline ends.

With respect to this clonotype: It may be a read error: a sequence one base away is much more abundant. V gene TRBV20-1 combines with J gene TRBJ2-3, with 9 bases identical to TRBD1. CDR1 and CDR2 from the germline V gene are DFQATT and SNEGSKA (reference sequence). This CDR3 has 17 residues. The CDR3 nucleotides are TGCTGTGCGGGGCCTTTTGGGACAGGGAAGAACGCAGATACGCAGTATTTT. It codes for CCAGPFGTGKNADTQYF.

This clonotype was observed many times. V usage is TRBV28 and J usage is TRBJ2-3; 7 bases line up with TRBD2. Trimming at V came to 8 bases and at J to 5 bases, leaving 7 bases not matched to a gene. The CDR3 is 13 amino acids. CDR1 MDHEN and CDR2 SYDVKM come from the germline V gene. CDR3 bases: TGTGCCAGCTTGGCGGGAGAGGTAGATACGCAGTATTTT. This codes for CASLAGEVDTQYF. Drawing the rest from reference TRBV28 and TRBJ2-3, the complete variable domain is DVKVTQSSRYLVKRTGEKVFLECVQDMDHENMFWYRQDPGLGLRLIYFSYDVKMKEKGDIPEGYSVSREKKERFSLILESASTNQTSMYLCASLAGEVDTQYFGPGTRLTVL.

The J gene is TRBJ2-7, the V gene TRBV20-1; D is possibly TRBD2 (6 bases). Germline V gives CDR1 DFQATT, CDR2 SNEGSKA (reference sequence). The CDR3 sequence is 16 residues long. Trimming shortened V by 0 bases and J by 2 bases, and 17 bases separated the two germline ends. The CDR3 DNA is TGCAGTGCTAGAGATGTTTCAGGCCGCGGGACCTACGAGCAGTACTTC. Protein product: CSARDVSGRGTYEQYF.

This clonotype showed up many times. V is TRBV5-1 and J is TRBJ2-1, with 9 bases that match TRBD1. The V and J ends lost 0 bases and 6 bases, in that order; junction bases with no gene match: 1. The length of the CDR3 is 14 residues. Germline CDR1 is SGHRS and CDR2 is YFSETQ. The CDR3 protein is CASSLDRGRNEQFF. In DNA form, the CDR3 reads TGCGCCAGCAGCTTGGACAGGGGGCGCAATGAGCAGTTCTTC.

The chain recombines TRBV29-1 with TRBJ1-3, with D hard to call. The CDR3 is 13 residues long. V was trimmed by 5 bases and J by 1 base, leaving 9 bases between them. Germline V gene sequence: CDR1 SQVTM, CDR2 ANQGSEA. The chain's CDR3 is CSVFTDSGNTIYF. Written as DNA, the CDR3 is TGCAGCGTTTTTACAGATTCTGGAAACACCATATATTTT. Complete variable domain (other parts from reference TRBV29-1 and TRBJ1-3): SAVISQKPSRDICQRGTSLTIQCQVDSQVTMMFWYRQQPGQSLTLIATANQGSEATYESGFVIDKFPISRPNLTFSTLTVSNMSPEDSSIYLCSVFTDSGNTIYFGEGSWLTVV.

The sample holds many counts of this clonotype. The J gene is TRBJ1-2, the V gene TRBV5-5; D gene ambiguous. Trimming took 0 bases from V and 0 from J, leaving 9 bases between them. The germline V gene encodes CDR1 SGHKS and CDR2 YYEKEE (reference sequence). CDR3 length: 15 amino acids. CDR3 sequence: CASSLGPGANYGYTF. The CDR3 DNA sequence: TGTGCCAGCAGCTTGGGCCCGGGCGCTAACTATGGCTACACCTTC. Complete variable domain (other parts from reference TRBV5-5 and TRBJ1-2): DAGVTQSPTHLIKTRGQQVTLRCSPISGHKSVSWYQQVLGQGPQFIFQYYEKEERGRGNFPDRFSARQFPNYSSELNVNALLLGDSALYLCASSLGPGANYGYTFGSGTRLTVV.